These T cell receptor beta chains were read from a single sample in a study of cytomegalovirus exposure and HLA in healthy donors. TCRdb's table, derived via immunoSEQ multiplex PCR, lists solely in-frame clones and lacks some. The table has roughly 300,000 clones, around 90% seen once. Sequencing was done on a sample of PBMCs. The receptors were sampled from a woman in her twenties or thirties in good health and CMV-seropositive. The CDR3 runs from the conserved cysteine through the conserved F or W. Expanded clones are given a class, and other clones once, few, many or no size at all.

TRBV13 . CASSTRIGPQETQYF
TRBV7-9 . CASSRIGMDQPQHF
TRBV25-1 . CASSVPGLIGNTIYF
TRBV6-5 . CASSDMKGYNEQFF
TRBV19 . CASSKGTSDEQYF
TRBV9 . CASSPTGGASYEQYF
TRBV9 . CASSPGYEQYF
TRBV5-1 . CASSLVGGQETQYF
TRBV5-5 . CASSFPDTFYNSPLHF
TRBV7-6 . CASSLVGQVNEQFF
TRBV4-2 . CASSQGPQGGPGYGYTF
TRBV5-1 . CASSLDTGQGSYQYGYTF
TRBV27 . CASNRGRLPDTQYF
TRBV28 . CASSVLRVYEQYF
TRBV27 . CATSTLYNSPLHF
TRBV9 . CASSLWGRYNEQFF
TRBV7-9 . CASSYGQASGEQFF
TRBV6-8 . CASSYCTTSGEPPGGTQYF
TRBV2 once CASSPTGSNQPQHF
TRBV5-1 once CASSLGRTRIAYEQYF
TRBV7-2 . CASSLGVAGNTDTQYF
TRBV14 once CASSQTGGYGYTF
TRBV28 . CASSLGVGNYGYTF
TRBV9 . CASSVFPVDTGELFF
TRBV27 . CASSFLQGTEQYF
TRBV6-6 . CASSQTGTSARGGQFF
TRBV9 once CASSVVTGGAYNEQFF
TRBV11-2 once CASSTPQTGSNGYTF
TRBV5-6 . CASSNQGQGASETQYF
TRBV18 . CASSPEGDGYTF
TRBV28 . CASSLRGTGSGYTF
TRBV7-2 . CASSSPGTISYEQYF
TRBV30 . CAWSTGTGAHEQYF
TRBV7-3 few CASSSGAGGLRTGELFF
TRBV7-8 . CASSLWEGGSYNEQFF
TRBV7-3 . CASSLDGRDTGELFF
TRBV29-1 . CSARDGVSYNSPLHF
TRBV11-2 . CASSAAGVAVGPDTQYF
TRBV5-4 . CASSSTAGANVLTF
TRBV5-8 . CASSLEVSTRGTGELFF
TRBV7-2 . CASSPLRGQYTEAFF
TRBV7-2 . CASSLMGQGVYSNQPQHF
TRBV14 . CASHGAGELFF
TRBV4-3 . CASSQEPSPTNEKLFF
TRBV6-6 once CASSSGGTTEAFF
TRBV18 . CASSPDDRASRSYEQYF
TRBV18 . CASSLDSGSRGEQYF
TRBV5-1 once CASSFSGGLQETQYF
TRBV27 . CASSLLYQFGETSTDTQYF
TRBV5-1 . CASSLEGTSLGDEQFF
TRBV5-6 few CASSLVSSGNTIYF
TRBV7-7 . CASSTEAQETQYF
TRBV29-1 . CSVRQPNTEAFF
TRBV7-8 once CASSSTGDEQYF
TRBV18 . CASSPPDYGYTF